A selection of T cell receptor beta chains follows, all from one sample in a study of blood T cell repertoires in COVID-19. TCRdb's copy holds only in-frame clones and misses some; the assay was immunoSEQ multiplex PCR. The sample lists tens of thousands of clones, roughly 93% occurring once. The sequencing input was peripheral blood. All receptors come from a human donor in a cohort sampled during active COVID-19. Each CDR3 is given with its conserved first and last residue. The D gene is left open where the match is weak. Some rows have no size entry. The others give once, few or many, or a class for an expanded clone.

J gene,V gene,D gene,clone size,CDR3 DNA,CDR3 protein
TRBJ1-1,TRBV29-1,-,few,TGCAGCCTCAGGCAGGGGAACACTGAAGCTTTCTTT,CSLRQGNTEAFF
TRBJ2-5,TRBV24-1,TRBD1,-,TGTGCCACCAGTGATTTAAGGACAGGCCAGTACTTC,CATSDLRTGQYF
TRBJ2-7,TRBV3-1/TRBV3-2,-,-,TGTGCCAGCAGCCACAAACAGGCGTTCTACTACGAGCAGTACTTC,CASSHKQAFYYEQYF
TRBJ2-3,TRBV14,TRBD2,-,TGTGCCAGCAGCCTAGCGGGAGGGCCGTCGGATACGCAGTATTTT,CASSLAGGPSDTQYF
TRBJ2-3,TRBV6-4,TRBD1,-,TGTGCCAGCAGTCGACAGGGAGAGGCAGATACGCAGTATTTT,CASSRQGEADTQYF
TRBJ1-1,TRBV5-4,-,-,TGTGCCAGCAGATACAGGGCAGAGTACACTGAAGCTTTCTTT,CASRYRAEYTEAFF
TRBJ2-1,TRBV11-3,TRBD2,-,TGTGCCAGCAGCCCTCGACAGTCTAGCGGGTCTAATGAGCAGTTCTTC,CASSPRQSSGSNEQFF
TRBJ2-5,TRBV6-5,TRBD2,-,TGTGCCAGCAGTTTAGGACTAGCCCCCACAGAGACCCAGTACTTC,CASSLGLAPTETQYF
TRBJ2-1,TRBV6-4,TRBD2,-,TGTGCCAGCAGTCCCGGGGGACTATCGAACAATGAGCAGTTCTTC,CASSPGGLSNNEQFF
TRBJ2-1,TRBV7-3,TRBD2,-,TGTGCCAGCAGAATTACTAGCGGGATTTACAATGAGCAGTTCTTC,CASRITSGIYNEQFF
TRBJ2-5,TRBV6-5,TRBD1,-,TGTGCCAGCAGTTCGGGACAGGGGTCGTGGGAGACCCAGTACTTC,CASSSGQGSWETQYF
TRBJ1-6,TRBV27,TRBD1,-,TGTGCCAGCAGTATTCGACAGGGGAAAAGGGTTTATAATTCACCCCTCCACTTT,CASSIRQGKRVYNSPLHF
TRBJ1-3,TRBV5-5,TRBD1,-,TGTGCCAGCAGCTTGGCGGGGACAGTTGGAAACACCATATATTTT,CASSLAGTVGNTIYF
TRBJ1-5,TRBV15,TRBD1,-,TGTGCCACCAGTTTCGACAGGGGGGGCAATCAGCCCCAGCATTTT,CATSFDRGGNQPQHF